This passage covers 17 T cell receptor beta chains from one sample sequenced in a study of cytomegalovirus exposure and HLA in healthy donors. The PCR ran on 60 Vbeta and 13 Jbeta primers. Measured with immunoSEQ multiplex PCR; TCRdb has only the in-frame clones, and not every one. The profile shows roughly 200,000 clones, about three quarters of them singletons. The sample comprised PBMCs. The receptors were gathered from a woman between 55 and 75 years old in good health and CMV-seropositive.

This clone was counted a few times. The rearrangement joins TRBV9 to TRBJ2-5, with D tentatively TRBD2 (6 bases). TRBJ2-7 explains the end of the DNA better; the J call may be wrong. Germline-derived CDR1 and CDR2 are SGDLS and YYNGEE. CDR3 size: 17 residues. The CDR3 coding sequence is TGTGCCAGCAGCGTAGCCCTCCAAGGGGAGGTTGCTTACGAGCAGTACTTC. Its protein product is CASSVALQGEVAYEQYF.

The chain has TRBV11-1 and TRBJ2-3; 11 nucleotides agree with TRBD2. J gave up 5 bases and V 5 bases, and 9 bases lay outside the gene matches. The germline CDR1 and CDR2 sequences are SGHAT and FQDESV (reference sequence). The CDR3 contains 16 residues. The CDR3 bases are TGTGCCAGCAGCCCTTTGGTAGCGGGAGGGAGAGATACGCAGTATTTT. Translating it yields CASSPLVAGGRDTQYF.

This chain uses TRBV7-9 with TRBJ1-4; 8 bases agree with TRBD1. This CDR3 is built from 15 residues. Per germline, CDR1 SEHNR and CDR2 FQNEAQ (reference sequence). The ends lost 4 bases at V and 4 bases at J; junction bases unmatched: 5. The CDR3 bases are TGTGCCAGCAGCTCCAGGACAGGGCGTAATGAAAAACTGTTTTTT. Residues: CASSSRTGRNEKLFF.

This clone was detected a few times. J is TRBJ2-7 and V is TRBV9; tentatively, D is TRBD2 (6 bases). V dropped 4 bases and J dropped 6 bases, with 14 bases sitting between them. The CDR3 sequence is 13 residues long. CDR1 is SGDLS, CDR2 YYNGEE, per germline. The CDR3: CASSRQTSSEQYF. In DNA, the CDR3 is TGTGCCAGCAGCCGCCAGACTAGTTCCGAGCAGTACTTC.

This chain uses TRBV4-2 with TRBJ1-2; possible D gene TRBD1, 5 bases. The germline V gene encodes CDR1 LGHNA and CDR2 YNFKEQ. V was cut by 3 bases and J by 6 bases, with 14 bases left in between. This CDR3 has 14 residues. The CDR3 DNA follows: TGTGCCAGCAGCCATCCGAGCAGGGTGAATGGCTACACCTTC. Amino acid sequence: CASSHPSRVNGYTF.

The rearrangement joins TRBV28 to TRBJ1-6; 7 bases are shared with TRBD1. The length of the CDR3 is 15 residues. Germline values: CDR1 MDHEN, CDR2 SYDVKM. Trimming cost V 6 bases and J 7 bases; bases outside gene matches: 9. The chain's CDR3 is CASSPPTGRNSPLHF. The CDR3 DNA reads as TGTGCCAGCAGCCCCCCGACAGGGCGGAATTCACCCCTCCACTTT.

This clone was seen only a few times. The chain combines TRBV10-3 with TRBJ2-2, with 10 bases that match TRBD1. This CDR3 has 15 residues. V trimming: 6 bases; J trimming: 5 bases; junction bases outside the gene matches: 6. Germline CDR1 reads ENHRY; CDR2 reads SYGVKD. This CDR3 is CAISLGQGGTGELFF. In nucleotides, the CDR3 is TGTGCCATCAGCCTTGGACAGGGGGGGACCGGGGAGCTGTTTTTT.

The genes are TRBV4-3 and TRBJ2-3, with D maybe TRBD2 (6 bases). The CDR3 has 16 residues. V was trimmed by 0 bases and J by 2 bases, leaving 12 bases between them. Germline assignment: CDR1 LGHNA and CDR2 YSLEER. The CDR3 region is CASSQDLDYPTDTQYF. CDR3 in DNA: TGCGCCAGCAGCCAAGATCTGGACTACCCCACAGATACGCAGTATTTT.

The chain carries TRBV11-2 and TRBJ1-1, with 8 bases lining up with TRBD1. Germline V gene sequence: CDR1 SGHAT, CDR2 FQNNGV. V was clipped by 3 bases and J by 1 base; unmatched bases: 1. The CDR3 has 14 residues. DNA of the CDR3: TGTGCCAGCAGCTTGACAGGGGCGAACACTGAAGCTTTCTTT. It specifies CASSLTGANTEAFF.

The chain employs TRBV9 and TRBJ2-6; 7 bases fit TRBD1. Germline CDR1 reads SGDLS; CDR2 reads YYNGEE. V lost 3 bases to trimming and J lost 1 base; unmatched junction nucleotides: 7. The CDR3 loop spans 17 amino acids. The CDR3 coding sequence is TGTGCCAGCAGCGCGCAGGCGACAGGGTCTGGGGCCAACGTCCTGACTTTC. Amino acids: CASSAQATGSGANVLTF.

The chain couples TRBV2 to TRBJ2-2, with D maybe TRBD1 (6 bases). Germline CDR1 and CDR2: SNHLY and FYNNEI. The CDR3 spans 15 residues. V was clipped by 5 bases and J by 1 base, with 11 bases between them. The CDR3 DNA is TGTGCCAGCAGTACCGGGACAATGAACACCGGGGAGCTGTTTTTT. Protein product: CASSTGTMNTGELFF.

This clone was counted once. This chain uses TRBV7-2 with TRBJ1-4; tentative D call: TRBD1 (6 bases). CDR3 length: 17 residues. The V end was cut by 5 bases, the J end by 5 bases, with 21 bases between. Looked up from germline, CDR1 is SGHTA and CDR2 is FQGNSA. CDR3 sequence reads: CASSQWGGAMGNEKLFF. For the CDR3, the DNA is TGTGCCAGCAGCCAATGGGGGGGCGCGATGGGAAATGAAAAACTGTTTTTT.

This clone was detected only once. The chain carries TRBV30 and TRBJ2-6, with D possibly TRBD1 on 5 matching bases. Trimming shortened V by 2 bases and J by 0 bases, and 14 bases separated the two germline ends. The CDR3 extends over 17 amino acids. The germline gives CDR1 GTSNPN, CDR2 SVGIG (reference sequence). The CDR3 here is CAWSWGSLVSGANVLTF. The CDR3 nucleotides are TGTGCCTGGAGTTGGGGCAGCCTCGTCTCTGGGGCCAACGTCCTGACTTTC.

The chain's CDR3 is CAISGHLPTYEQYF. The CDR3 bases are TGTGCCATCAGCGGACACCTCCCGACCTACGAGCAGTACTTC. V usage is TRBV10-3 and J usage is TRBJ2-7; D possibly corresponds to TRBD1 (5 bases). The CDR3 is 14 amino acids. V was trimmed by 6 bases and J by 2 bases, leaving 14 bases between them. Germline CDR1 ENHRY, CDR2 SYGVKD.

This sequence joins TRBV28 and TRBJ2-1; D possibly corresponds to TRBD1 (5 bases). Germline loops: CDR1 MDHEN, CDR2 SYDVKM. V was clipped by 4 bases and J by 12 bases, with 10 bases between them. The CDR3 is made up of 11 amino acids. Here the CDR3 reads CASSWRQRQFF. In DNA form, the CDR3 reads TGTGCCAGCAGTTGGAGACAGAGGCAGTTCTTC.

This chain links TRBV15 with TRBJ1-5; D is uncertain. Between the trimmed V and J ends, which lost 1 base and 5 bases, there was a span of 9 bases. CDR1 is LNHNV and CDR2 is YYDKDF in the germline V gene (reference sequence). The CDR3 has 14 residues. As DNA, the CDR3 is TGTGCCACCAGCAGAGGAATAGTCGATCAGCCCCAGCATTTT. This encodes CATSRGIVDQPQHF.

The V call is TRBV30, the J call TRBJ1-5, with 7 positions matching TRBD1. V shed 4 bases, J shed 2 bases, and the junction held 11 bases outside the gene matches. CDR3 length equals 16 residues. The germline V gene has CDR1 GTSNPN and CDR2 SVGIG (reference sequence). The CDR3 spells CAWTHREGGGNQPQHF. CDR3 sequence (DNA): TGTGCCTGGACCCACCGGGAAGGGGGCGGCAATCAGCCCCAGCATTTT.